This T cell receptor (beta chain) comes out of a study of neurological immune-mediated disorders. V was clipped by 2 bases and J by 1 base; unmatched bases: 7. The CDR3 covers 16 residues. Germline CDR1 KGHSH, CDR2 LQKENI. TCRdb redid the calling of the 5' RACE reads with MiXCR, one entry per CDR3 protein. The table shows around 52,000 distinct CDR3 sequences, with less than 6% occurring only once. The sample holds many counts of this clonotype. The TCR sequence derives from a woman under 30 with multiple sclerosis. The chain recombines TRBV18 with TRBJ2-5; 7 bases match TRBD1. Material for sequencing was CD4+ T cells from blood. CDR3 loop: CASSPSLRQGQETQYF. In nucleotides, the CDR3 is TGTGCCAGCTCACCATCTCTTAGACAGGGCCAAGAGACCCAGTACTTC.